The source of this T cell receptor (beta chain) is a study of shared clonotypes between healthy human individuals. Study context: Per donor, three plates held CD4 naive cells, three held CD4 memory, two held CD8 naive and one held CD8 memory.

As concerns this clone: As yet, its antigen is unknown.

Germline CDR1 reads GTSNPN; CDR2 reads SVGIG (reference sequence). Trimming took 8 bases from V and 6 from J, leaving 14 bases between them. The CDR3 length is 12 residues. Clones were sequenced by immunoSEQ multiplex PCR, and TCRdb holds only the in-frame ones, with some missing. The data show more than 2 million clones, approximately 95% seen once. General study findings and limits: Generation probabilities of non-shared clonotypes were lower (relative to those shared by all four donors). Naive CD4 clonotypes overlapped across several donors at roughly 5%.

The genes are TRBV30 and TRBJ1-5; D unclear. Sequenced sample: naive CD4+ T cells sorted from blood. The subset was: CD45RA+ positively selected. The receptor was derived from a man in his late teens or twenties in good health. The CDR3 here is CASSIPPQPQHF. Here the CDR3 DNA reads TGTGCCAGTAGTATCCCCCCTCAGCCCCAGCATTTT.